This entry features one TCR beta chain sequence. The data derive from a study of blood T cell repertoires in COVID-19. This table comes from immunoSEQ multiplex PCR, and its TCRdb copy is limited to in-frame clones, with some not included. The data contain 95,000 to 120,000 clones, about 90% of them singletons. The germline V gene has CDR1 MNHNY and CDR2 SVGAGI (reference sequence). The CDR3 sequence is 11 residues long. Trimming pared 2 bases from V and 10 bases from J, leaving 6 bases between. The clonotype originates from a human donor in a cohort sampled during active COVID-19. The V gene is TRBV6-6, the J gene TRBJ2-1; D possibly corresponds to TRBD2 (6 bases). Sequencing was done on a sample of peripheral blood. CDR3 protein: CASSYSGEQFF. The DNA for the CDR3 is TGTGCCAGCAGTTACAGCGGGGAGCAGTTCTTC.